The sequence of this TCR beta chain was determined in a study of cytotoxic CD8 clonotypes in ibrutinib-treated CLL. Profiling relied on immunoSEQ multiplex PCR, and the TCRdb table lists in-frame clones only, not all of them. Here the sample spans a few hundred thousand clones, roughly 74% being singletons. This CDR3 has 14 residues. Germline CDR1 MDHEN, CDR2 SYDVKM. With V trimmed by 8 bases and J by 6 bases, 9 bases remained unmatched. The chain recombines TRBV28 with TRBJ1-5; 8 positions match TRBD1. This clonotype was sampled from a human donor with chronic lymphocytic leukemia. The sample consisted of PBMCs, taken after 24 months of ibrutinib treatment. In DNA, the CDR3 is TGTGCCAGCTCTCCAGGGGGCGCTGCTCAGCCCCAGCATTTT. It specifies CASSPGGAAQPQHF.